This T cell receptor (beta chain) was sequenced in a study of blood T cell repertoires in COVID-19. Study overall: T cells, B-cell-depleted T cells, or PBMCs provided the cDNA or gDNA that served as material.

Libraries were prepared by immunoSEQ multiplex PCR; TCRdb keeps only in-frame clonotypes and omits some of them. This sample yields 200,000 or so clones, of which 80% to 90% are seen a single time; approximately 12% belongs to the top ten. V was clipped by 3 bases and J by 5 bases, with 10 bases between them. CDR1 SEHNR and CDR2 FQNEAQ come from the germline V gene (reference sequence). This CDR3 has 13 amino acids. The TCR comes from an elderly woman with COVID-19, enrolled during active disease. Sequenced sample: peripheral blood. The chain uses TRBV7-9 and TRBJ1-1; TRBD1 is a possible D gene (5 bases). The CDR3 nucleotides are TGTGCCAGCAGCTTTACAGGTGATACTGAAGCTTTCTTT. Protein sequence: CASSFTGDTEAFF.